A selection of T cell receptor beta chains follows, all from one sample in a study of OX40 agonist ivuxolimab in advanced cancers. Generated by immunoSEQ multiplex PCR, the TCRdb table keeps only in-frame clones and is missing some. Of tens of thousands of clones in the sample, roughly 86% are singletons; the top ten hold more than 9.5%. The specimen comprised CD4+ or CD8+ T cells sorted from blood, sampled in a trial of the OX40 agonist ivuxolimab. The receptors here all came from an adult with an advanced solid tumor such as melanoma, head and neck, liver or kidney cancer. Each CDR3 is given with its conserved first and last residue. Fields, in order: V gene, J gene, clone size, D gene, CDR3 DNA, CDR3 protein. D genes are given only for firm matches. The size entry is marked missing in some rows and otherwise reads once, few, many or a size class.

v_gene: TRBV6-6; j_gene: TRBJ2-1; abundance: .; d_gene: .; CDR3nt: TGTGCCAGCAGTCAGGGAGGTGGGGGAGTCTACAATGAGCAGTTCTTC; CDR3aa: CASSQGGGGVYNEQFF
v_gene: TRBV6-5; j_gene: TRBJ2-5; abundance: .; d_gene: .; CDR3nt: TGTGCCAGCAGTTACTCTGGAGAGGGATACCAAGAGACCCAGTACTTC; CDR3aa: CASSYSGEGYQETQYF
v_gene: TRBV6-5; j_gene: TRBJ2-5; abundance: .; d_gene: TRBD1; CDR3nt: TGTGCCAGCAGTTACTCGTGGGACAGCCAAGAGACCCAGTACTTC; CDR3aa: CASSYSWDSQETQYF
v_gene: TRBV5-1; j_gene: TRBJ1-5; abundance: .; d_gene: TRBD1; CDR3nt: TGCGCCAGCAGCCCCGGGACAGGGGAAGTTTATAGCAATCAGCCCCAGCATTTT; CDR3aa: CASSPGTGEVYSNQPQHF
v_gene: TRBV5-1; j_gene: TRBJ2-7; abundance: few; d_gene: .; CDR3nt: TGCGCCAGCAGCCCCGTTGCCATTGAGGGTTCCGAGCAGTACTTC; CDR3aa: CASSPVAIEGSEQYF
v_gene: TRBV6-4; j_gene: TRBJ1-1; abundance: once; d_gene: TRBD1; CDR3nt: TGTGCCAGCAGTGATCAGGGGGGCCGTGTGGGTGAAGCTTTCTTT; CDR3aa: CASSDQGGRVGEAFF
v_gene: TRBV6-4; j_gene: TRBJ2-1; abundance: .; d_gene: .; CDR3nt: TGTGCCAGCAGTGAGTTGTACGCAAACAATGAGCAGTTCTTC; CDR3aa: CASSELYANNEQFF
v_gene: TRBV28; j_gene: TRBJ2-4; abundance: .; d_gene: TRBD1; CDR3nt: TGTGCCAGCAGACGAGGACAGGGAGGTTCCAAAAACATTCAGTACTTC; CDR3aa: CASRRGQGGSKNIQYF
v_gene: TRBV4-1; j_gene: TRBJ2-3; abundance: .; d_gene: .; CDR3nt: TGCGCCAGCAGCACCCGACAGACAGATACGCAGTATTTT; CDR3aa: CASSTRQTDTQYF
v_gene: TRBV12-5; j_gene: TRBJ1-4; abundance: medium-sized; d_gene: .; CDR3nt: TGTGCTAGTGGTTTGGGAGACGGACATGGTAATGAAAAACTGTTTTTT; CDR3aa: CASGLGDGHGNEKLFF
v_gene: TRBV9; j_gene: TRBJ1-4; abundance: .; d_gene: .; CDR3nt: TGTGCCAGCAGCGTAGAAGGGTTGCAAGGAGAAAAACTGTTTTTT; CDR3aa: CASSVEGLQGEKLFF
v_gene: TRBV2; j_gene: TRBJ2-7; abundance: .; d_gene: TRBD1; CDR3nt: TGTGCCAGCAGTGAAGGTCCGGGACAGGGTCCCCAGCAGTACTTC; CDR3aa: CASSEGPGQGPQQYF
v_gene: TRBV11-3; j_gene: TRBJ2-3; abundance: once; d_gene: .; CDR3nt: TGTGCCAGCAGCTTAGATGAGGGAATCGCAGATACGCAGTATTTT; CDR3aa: CASSLDEGIADTQYF
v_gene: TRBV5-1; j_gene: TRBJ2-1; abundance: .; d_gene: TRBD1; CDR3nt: TGCGCCAGCAGCAAAGGACAGGGATACTCCTACAATGAGCAGTTCTTC; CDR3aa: CASSKGQGYSYNEQFF
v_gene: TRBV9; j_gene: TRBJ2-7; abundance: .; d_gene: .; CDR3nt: TGTGCCAGCAGCAACTTAGGCAGGGAAGTCGCCGAGCAGTACTTC; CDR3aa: CASSNLGREVAEQYF
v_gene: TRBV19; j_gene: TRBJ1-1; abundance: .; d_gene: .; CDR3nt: TGTGCCAGTAGTCCCAATGGGCGGCCTTCGAACACTGAAGCTTTCTTT; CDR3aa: CASSPNGRPSNTEAFF
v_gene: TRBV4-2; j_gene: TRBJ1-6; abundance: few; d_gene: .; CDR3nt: TGTGCCAGCAGCTTTCAGGATTCACCCCTCCACTTT; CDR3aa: CASSFQDSPLHF
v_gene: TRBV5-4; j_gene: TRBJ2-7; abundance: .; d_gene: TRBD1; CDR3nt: TGTGCCAGCAGTTTGGGGACAGGCGAATACTACGAGCAGTACTTC; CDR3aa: CASSLGTGEYYEQYF
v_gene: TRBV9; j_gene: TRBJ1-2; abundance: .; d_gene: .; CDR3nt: TGTGCCAGCAGCGTAGATCTACAGGGAGGGTCATATGGCTACACCTTC; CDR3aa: CASSVDLQGGSYGYTF
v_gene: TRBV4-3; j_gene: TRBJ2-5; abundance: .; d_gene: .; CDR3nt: TGCGCCAGCAGCCAAGATGTAGGGTTCCAAGAGACCCAGTACTTC; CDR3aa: CASSQDVGFQETQYF
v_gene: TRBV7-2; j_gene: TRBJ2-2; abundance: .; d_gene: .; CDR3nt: TGTGCCAGCAGCTTAGTAATAGGCAAACCCCGAGGGACCGGGGAGCTGTTTTTT; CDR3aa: CASSLVIGKPRGTGELFF
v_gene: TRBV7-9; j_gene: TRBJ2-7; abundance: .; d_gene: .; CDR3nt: TGTGCCAGCAGCCCGGCGGGTAGGAGGGCCCTTTCCTACGAGCAGTACTTC; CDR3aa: CASSPAGRRALSYEQYF
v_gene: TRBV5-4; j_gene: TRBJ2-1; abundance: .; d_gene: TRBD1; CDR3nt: TGTGCCAGCTCGGGTACAGGGGGCGTTTACAATGAGCAGTTCTTC; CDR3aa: CASSGTGGVYNEQFF
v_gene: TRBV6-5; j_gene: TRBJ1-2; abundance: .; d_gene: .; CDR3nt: TGTGCCAGCAGTACAGGGTTTCACTATGGCTACACCTTC; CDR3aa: CASSTGFHYGYTF
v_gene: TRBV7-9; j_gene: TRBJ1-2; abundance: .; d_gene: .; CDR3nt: TGTGCCAGCAGCTCCTCAGGGGATCGGTATGGCTACACCTTC; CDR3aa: CASSSSGDRYGYTF
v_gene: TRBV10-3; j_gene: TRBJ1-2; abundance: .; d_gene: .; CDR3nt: TGTGCCATCAGTGTTGGTAACTATGGCTACACCTTC; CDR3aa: CAISVGNYGYTF
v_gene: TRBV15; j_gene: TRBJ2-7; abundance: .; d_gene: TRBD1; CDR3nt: TGTGCCACCAGCAGCTCCTTGACAGGGAACGACGAGCAGTACTTC; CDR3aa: CATSSSLTGNDEQYF
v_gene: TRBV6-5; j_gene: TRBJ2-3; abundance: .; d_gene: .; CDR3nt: TGTGCCAGCGGAGGTGGCGGGTTCACAGATACGCAGTATTTT; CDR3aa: CASGGGGFTDTQYF
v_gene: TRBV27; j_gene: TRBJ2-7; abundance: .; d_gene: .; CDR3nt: TGTGCCAGCAGGGGTCTCTCCTACGAGCAGTACTTC; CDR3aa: CASRGLSYEQYF
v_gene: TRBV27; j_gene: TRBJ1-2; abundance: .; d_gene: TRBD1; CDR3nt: TGTGCCAGCAGTCCTGGGACAGATAACTATGGCTACACCTTC; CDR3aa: CASSPGTDNYGYTF
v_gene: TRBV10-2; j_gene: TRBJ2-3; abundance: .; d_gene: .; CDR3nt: TGCGCCAGCAGTGAGTGGGGTAGCACAGATACGCAGTATTTT; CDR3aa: CASSEWGSTDTQYF
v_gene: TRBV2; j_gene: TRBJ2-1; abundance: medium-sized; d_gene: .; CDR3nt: TGTGCCAGCAGTTTAGGGGAGCAGTTCTTC; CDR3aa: CASSLGEQFF
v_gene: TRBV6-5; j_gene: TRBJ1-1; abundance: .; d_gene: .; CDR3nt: TGTGCCAGCGAGGGTATGAACACTGAAGCTTTCTTT; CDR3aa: CASEGMNTEAFF
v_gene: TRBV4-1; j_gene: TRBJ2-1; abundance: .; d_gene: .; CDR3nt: TGCGCCAGCAGCCAAGATCAGGGAGGGGGCCCCTACAATGAGCAGTTCTTC; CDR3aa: CASSQDQGGGPYNEQFF
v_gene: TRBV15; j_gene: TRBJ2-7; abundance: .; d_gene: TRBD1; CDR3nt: TGTGCCACCCAGGTTGGGACAGGGGTATACGAGCAGTACTTC; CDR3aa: CATQVGTGVYEQYF
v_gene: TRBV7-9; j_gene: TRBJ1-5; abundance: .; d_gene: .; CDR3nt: TGTGCCAGCAGCTTAGCCGCCGACGCGAGGCCCCAGCATTTT; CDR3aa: CASSLAADARPQHF
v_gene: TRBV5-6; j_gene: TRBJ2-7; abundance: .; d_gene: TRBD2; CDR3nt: TGTGCCAGCGCGACTAGTGGGGGGGTTTCAACTCGCTACGAGCAGTACTTC; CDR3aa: CASATSGGVSTRYEQYF
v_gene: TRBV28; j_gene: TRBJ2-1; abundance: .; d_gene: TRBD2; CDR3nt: TGTGCCAGCAGTTCACTGAGCGGGGAGATCTACAATGAGCAGTTCTTC; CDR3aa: CASSSLSGEIYNEQFF
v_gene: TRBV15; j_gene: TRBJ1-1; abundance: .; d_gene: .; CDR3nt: TGTGCCACCAGCACCCTGGGAGGGAACACTGAAGCTTTCTTT; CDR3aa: CATSTLGGNTEAFF
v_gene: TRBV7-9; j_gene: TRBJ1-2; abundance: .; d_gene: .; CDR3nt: TGTGCCAGCAGCTTAGTCCCGGATTCCAACTATGGCTACACCTTC; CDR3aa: CASSLVPDSNYGYTF
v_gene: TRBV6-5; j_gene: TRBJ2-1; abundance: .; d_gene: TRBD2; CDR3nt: TGTGCCAGCAGACCGGGACTAGCGGACAATGAGCAGTTCTTC; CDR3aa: CASRPGLADNEQFF
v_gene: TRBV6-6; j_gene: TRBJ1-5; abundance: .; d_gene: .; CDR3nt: TGTGCCAGCAAACTGGGAGGTGGACAGCCCCAGCATTTT; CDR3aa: CASKLGGGQPQHF
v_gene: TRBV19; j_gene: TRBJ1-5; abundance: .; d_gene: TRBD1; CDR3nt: TGTGCCAGTAGGACAGGGAACAATCAGCCCCAGCATTTT; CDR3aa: CASRTGNNQPQHF
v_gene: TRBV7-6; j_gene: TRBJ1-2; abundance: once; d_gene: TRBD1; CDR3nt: TGTGCCAGCAGCACCGGACAGGGCAACTATGGCTACACCTTC; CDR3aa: CASSTGQGNYGYTF
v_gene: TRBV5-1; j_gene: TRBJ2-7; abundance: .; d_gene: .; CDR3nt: TGCGCCAGCAGCTATGGAGCGAGCTACGAGCAGTACTTC; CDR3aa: CASSYGASYEQYF
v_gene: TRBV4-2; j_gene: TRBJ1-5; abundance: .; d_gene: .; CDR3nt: TGTGCCAGCAGCCAAGAGGCGGGGCTTAGGCAGCCCCAGCATTTT; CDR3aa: CASSQEAGLRQPQHF